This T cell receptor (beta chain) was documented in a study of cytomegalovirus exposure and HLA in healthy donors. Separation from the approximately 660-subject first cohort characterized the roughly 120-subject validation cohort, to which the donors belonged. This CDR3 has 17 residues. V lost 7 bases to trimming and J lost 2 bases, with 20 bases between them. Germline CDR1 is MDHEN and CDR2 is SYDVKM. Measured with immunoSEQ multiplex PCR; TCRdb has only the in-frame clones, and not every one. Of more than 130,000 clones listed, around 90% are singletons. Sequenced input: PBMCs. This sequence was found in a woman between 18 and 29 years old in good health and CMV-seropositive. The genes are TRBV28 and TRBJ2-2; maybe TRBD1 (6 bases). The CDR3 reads CASTSPTRGSNTGELFF. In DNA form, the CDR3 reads TGTGCCAGCACCAGCCCAACCAGGGGCTCAAACACCGGGGAGCTGTTTTTT. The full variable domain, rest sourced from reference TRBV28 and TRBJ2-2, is DVKVTQSSRYLVKRTGEKVFLECVQDMDHENMFWYRQDPGLGLRLIYFSYDVKMKEKGDIPEGYSVSREKKERFSLILESASTNQTSMYLCASTSPTRGSNTGELFFGEGSRLTVL.